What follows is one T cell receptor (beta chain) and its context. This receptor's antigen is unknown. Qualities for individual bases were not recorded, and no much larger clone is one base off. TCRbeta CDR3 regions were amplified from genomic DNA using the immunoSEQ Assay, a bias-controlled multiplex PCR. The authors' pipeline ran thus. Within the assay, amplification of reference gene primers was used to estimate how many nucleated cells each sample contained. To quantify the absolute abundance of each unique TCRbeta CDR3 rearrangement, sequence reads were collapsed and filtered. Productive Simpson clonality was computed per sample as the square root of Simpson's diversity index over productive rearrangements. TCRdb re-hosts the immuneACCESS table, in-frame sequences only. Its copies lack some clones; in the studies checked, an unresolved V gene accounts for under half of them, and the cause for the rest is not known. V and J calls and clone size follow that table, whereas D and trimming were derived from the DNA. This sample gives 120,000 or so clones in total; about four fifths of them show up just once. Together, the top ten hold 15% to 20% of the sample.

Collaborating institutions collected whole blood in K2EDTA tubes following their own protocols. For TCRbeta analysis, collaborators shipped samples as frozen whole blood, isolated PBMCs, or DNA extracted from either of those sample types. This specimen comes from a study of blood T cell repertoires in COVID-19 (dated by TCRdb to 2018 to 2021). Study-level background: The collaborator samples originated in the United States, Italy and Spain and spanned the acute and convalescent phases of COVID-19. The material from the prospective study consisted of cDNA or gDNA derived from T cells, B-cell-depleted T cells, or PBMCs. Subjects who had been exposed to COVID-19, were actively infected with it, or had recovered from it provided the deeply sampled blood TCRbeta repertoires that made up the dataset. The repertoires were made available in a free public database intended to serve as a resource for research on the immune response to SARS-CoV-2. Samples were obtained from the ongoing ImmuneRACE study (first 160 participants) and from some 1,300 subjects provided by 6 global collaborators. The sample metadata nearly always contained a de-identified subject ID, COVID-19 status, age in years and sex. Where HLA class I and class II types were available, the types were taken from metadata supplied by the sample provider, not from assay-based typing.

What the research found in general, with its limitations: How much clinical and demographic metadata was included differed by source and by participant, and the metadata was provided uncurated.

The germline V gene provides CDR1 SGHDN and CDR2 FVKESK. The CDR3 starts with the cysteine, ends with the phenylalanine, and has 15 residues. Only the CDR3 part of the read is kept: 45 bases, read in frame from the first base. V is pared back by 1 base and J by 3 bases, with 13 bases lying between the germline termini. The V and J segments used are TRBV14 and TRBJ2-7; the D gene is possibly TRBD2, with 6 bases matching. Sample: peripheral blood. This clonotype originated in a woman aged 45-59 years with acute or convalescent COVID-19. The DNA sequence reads TGTGCCAGCAGCCAAGGGCCCGGGGGATTCTACGAGCAGTACTTC. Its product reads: CASSQGPGGFYEQYF. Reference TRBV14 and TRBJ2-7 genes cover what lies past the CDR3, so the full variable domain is EAGVTQFPSHSVIEKGQTVTLRCDPISGHDNLYWYRRVMGKEIKFLLHFVKESKQDESGMPNNRFLAERTGGTYSTLKVQPAELEDSGVYFCASSQGPGGFYEQYFGPGTRLTVT.